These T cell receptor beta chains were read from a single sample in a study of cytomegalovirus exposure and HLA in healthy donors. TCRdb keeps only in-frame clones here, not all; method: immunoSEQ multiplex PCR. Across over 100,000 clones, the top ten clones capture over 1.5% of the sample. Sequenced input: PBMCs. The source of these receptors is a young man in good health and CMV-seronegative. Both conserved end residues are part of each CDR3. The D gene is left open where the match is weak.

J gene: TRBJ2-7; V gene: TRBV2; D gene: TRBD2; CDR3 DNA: TGTGCCAGCAGTGAAGCACTAGCGGGAGCGAACTACGAGCAGTACTTC; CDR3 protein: CASSEALAGANYEQYF
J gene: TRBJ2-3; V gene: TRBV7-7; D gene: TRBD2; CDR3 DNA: TGTGCTAGCAGCTCCGGGACTAGCGGGTCCACAGATACGCAGTATTTT; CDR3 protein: CASSSGTSGSTDTQYF
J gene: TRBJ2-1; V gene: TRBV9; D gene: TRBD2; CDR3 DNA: TGTGCCAGCAGTTCCACACTAGCGAGCTCCTACAATGAGCAGTTCTTC; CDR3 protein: CASSSTLASSYNEQFF
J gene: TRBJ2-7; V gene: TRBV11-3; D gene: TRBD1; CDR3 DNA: TGTGCCAGCAGCTCACCGGGACAGGGGGCCTACGAGCAGTACTTC; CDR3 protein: CASSSPGQGAYEQYF
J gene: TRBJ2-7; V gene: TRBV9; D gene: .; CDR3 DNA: TGTGCCAGCAGCCGGGACTTCGGTAATTCCGAGCAGTACTTC; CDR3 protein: CASSRDFGNSEQYF
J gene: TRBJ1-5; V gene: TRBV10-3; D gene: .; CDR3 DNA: TGTGCCATCAGTGCGGGAGAGCCGAGCAATCAGCCCCAGCATTTT; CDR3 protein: CAISAGEPSNQPQHF
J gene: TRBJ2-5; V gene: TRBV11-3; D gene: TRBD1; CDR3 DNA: TGTGCCAGCAGCACAGGGGGAGAGACCCAGTACTTC; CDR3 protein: CASSTGGETQYF
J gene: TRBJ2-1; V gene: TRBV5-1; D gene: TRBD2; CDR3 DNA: TGCGCCAGCAGCTTTACGGGACTAGCGGGAAAGAATGAGAATGAGCAGTTCTTC; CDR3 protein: CASSFTGLAGKNENEQFF
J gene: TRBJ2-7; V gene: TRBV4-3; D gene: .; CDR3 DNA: TGCGCCAGCAGCCAAGATTGGACAGTCGGCTCCTACGAGCAGTACTTC; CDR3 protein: CASSQDWTVGSYEQYF
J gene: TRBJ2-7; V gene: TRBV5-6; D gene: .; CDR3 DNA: TGTGCCAGCAGACCTGGGGGCAGCTACGAGCAGTACTTC; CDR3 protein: CASRPGGSYEQYF
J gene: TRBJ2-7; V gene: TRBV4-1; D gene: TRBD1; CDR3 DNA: TGCGCCAGCAGCCCTGGCGGCCGGACAGGGTTTTACGAGCAGTACTTC; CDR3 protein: CASSPGGRTGFYEQYF
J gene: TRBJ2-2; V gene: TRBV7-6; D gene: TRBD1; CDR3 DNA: TGTGCCAGCAGCTTGACAGGGCCCGGGGAGCTGTTTTTT; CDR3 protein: CASSLTGPGELFF
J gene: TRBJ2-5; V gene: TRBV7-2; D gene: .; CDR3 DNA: TGTGCCAGCAGCTTAGCCAGGGGCAGCGAGACCCAGTACTTC; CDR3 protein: CASSLARGSETQYF
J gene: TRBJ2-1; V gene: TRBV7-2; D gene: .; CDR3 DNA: TGTGCCAGCAGCTCAGGGCAGTCCTACAATGAGCAGTTCTTC; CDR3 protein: CASSSGQSYNEQFF
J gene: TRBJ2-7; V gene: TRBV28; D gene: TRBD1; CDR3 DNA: TGTGCCATCAGGGGGCTAGGTTTAAACTACGAGCAGTACTTC; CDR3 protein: CAIRGLGLNYEQYF
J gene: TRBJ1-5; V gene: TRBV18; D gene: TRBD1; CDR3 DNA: TGTGCCAGCTCACCATCAGGACAGGGAATCTTCGATCAGCCCCAGCATTTT; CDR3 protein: CASSPSGQGIFDQPQHF
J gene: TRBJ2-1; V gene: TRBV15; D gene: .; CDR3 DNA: TGTGCCACGGAGGGACAGCCCCAAATTAACAATGAGCAGTTCTTC; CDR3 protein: CATEGQPQINNEQFF
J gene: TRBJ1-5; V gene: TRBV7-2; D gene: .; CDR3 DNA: TGTGCCAGCAGCCTTGGACCCGGAGGTAATCAGCCCCAGCATTTT; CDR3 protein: CASSLGPGGNQPQHF
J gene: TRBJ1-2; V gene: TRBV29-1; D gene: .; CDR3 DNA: TGCAGCGTTGGTCCCGGCAGCGCCGGGGGCTACACCTTC; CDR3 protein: CSVGPGSAGGYTF
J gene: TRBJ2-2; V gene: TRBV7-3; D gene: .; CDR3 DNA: TGTGCCAGCAGCCCCCATGCCCCCTCCCGGGGAACCGGGGAGCTGTTTTTT; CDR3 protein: CASSPHAPSRGTGELFF
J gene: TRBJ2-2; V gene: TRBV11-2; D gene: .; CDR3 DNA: TGTGCCAGCCATTTCACCGGGGAGCTGTTTTTT; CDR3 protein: CASHFTGELFF
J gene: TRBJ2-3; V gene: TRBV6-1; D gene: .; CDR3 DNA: TGTGCCAGCAGTGAAGTGGGGGGAGATACGCAGTATTTT; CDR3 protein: CASSEVGGDTQYF
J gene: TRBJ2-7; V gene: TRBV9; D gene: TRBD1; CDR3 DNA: TGTGCCAGCAGCCTTGGGACAGGGACTGGCGAGCAGTACTTC; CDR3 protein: CASSLGTGTGEQYF
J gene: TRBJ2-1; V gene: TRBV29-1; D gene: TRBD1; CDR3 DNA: TGCAGCGTTGAGGTTTGGACAGGGGTGAATGAGCAGTTCTTC; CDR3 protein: CSVEVWTGVNEQFF
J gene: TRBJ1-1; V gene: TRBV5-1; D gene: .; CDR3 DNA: TGCGCCAGCTGCCCCGAGGGGAGGGCGGAGACTGAAGCTTTCTTT; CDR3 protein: CASCPEGRAETEAFF
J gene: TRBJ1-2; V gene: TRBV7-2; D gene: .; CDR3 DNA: TGTGCCAGCAGCCCCAGGGTAGTCTATGGCTACACCTTC; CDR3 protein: CASSPRVVYGYTF
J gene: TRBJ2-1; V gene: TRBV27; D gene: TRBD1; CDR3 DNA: TGTGCCAGCAGTTTATCGATTGGACAGGCTCGAAGTGAGCAGTTCTTC; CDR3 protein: CASSLSIGQARSEQFF
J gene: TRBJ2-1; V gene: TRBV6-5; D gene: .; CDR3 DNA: TGTGCCAGCAGTCGGGGACTCTCCTACAATGAGCAGTTCTTC; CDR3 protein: CASSRGLSYNEQFF
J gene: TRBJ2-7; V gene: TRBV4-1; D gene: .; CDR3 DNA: TGCGCCAGCAGCCAGGAGCCGGGACACGACTACGAGCAGTACTTC; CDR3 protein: CASSQEPGHDYEQYF
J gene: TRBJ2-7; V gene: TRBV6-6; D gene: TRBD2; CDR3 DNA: TGTGCCAGCAGGGGGACTAGCGGATCTCTCCACGAGCAGTACTTC; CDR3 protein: CASRGTSGSLHEQYF